The 19 T cell receptor beta chains in this list originate from one sample, sequenced in a study of T cells in Graves' hyperthyroidism and ophthalmopathy. What was amplified from RNA transcripts were TCR beta CDR3 regions. A first-round RT-PCR of the TCR CDR3 used the HTBI primer set. TCRdb reprocessed the multiplex PCR reads with MiXCR, giving one entry per CDR3 protein. The repertoire has roughly 700,000 distinct CDR3 sequences, 15% to 20% of them found once; the top ten carry about 14%. What was sequenced was blood. These receptor sequences come from a middle-aged man with Graves' hyperthyroidism.

This clonotype was counted only a few times. The chain couples TRBV18 to TRBJ1-1; D is undetermined. Germline lookup yields CDR1 KGHSH and CDR2 LQKENI. Trimming removed 2 bases from V and 3 bases from J, with 7 bases in between. The CDR3 consists of 13 residues. CDR3: CASSPVSDTEAFF. In DNA form, the CDR3 reads TGTGCCAGCTCACCAGTTTCCGACACTGAAGCTTTCTTT.

V is TRBV6-5 and J is TRBJ1-1; a weak D match, TRBD1 (6 bases). CDR1 and CDR2 from the germline V gene are MNHEY and SVGAGI. Deletions cut 0 bases from V and 3 bases from J, with 20 bases between. The CDR3 loop spans 18 amino acids. The CDR3 coding sequence is TGTGCCAGCAGTTACTCGGTACAGGGCGTGGGGTTGGACACTGAAGCTTTCTTT. Its translation: CASSYSVQGVGLDTEAFF.

This clonotype has ten or more counts. The gene calls are TRBV12-3 or TRBV12-4 and TRBJ2-7; D may be TRBD1 (5 bases). The CDR3 length is 13 residues. With 4 bases removed from V and 9 bases from J, the gap between germline ends came to 16 bases. This chain's CDR3 is CASSSRADFGQYF. The CDR3 DNA follows: TGTGCCAGCAGTTCCAGGGCCGATTTCGGGCAGTACTTC.

V is TRBV6-1 and J is TRBJ2-5; D is unresolved. CDR1 is MNHNS, CDR2 SASEGT, per germline. The CDR3 is made up of 13 amino acids. Trimming removed 6 bases at V and 2 bases at J, with 10 bases between. CDR3 loop: CASSPIGQETQYF. The CDR3 nucleotides read TGTGCCAGCAGCCCAATAGGGCAAGAGACCCAGTACTTC.

This sequence joins TRBV2 and TRBJ2-1, with D unresolved. V shed 6 bases and J shed 0 bases, with 12 bases lying between them. This CDR3 contains 15 residues. Germline assignment: CDR1 SNHLY and CDR2 FYNNEI. The CDR3 nucleotides read TGTGCCAGCAGGCAAACAGTGGGCTCCTACAATGAGCAGTTCTTC. Protein product: CASRQTVGSYNEQFF.

The V and J genes are TRBV20-1 and TRBJ2-1, with 10 nucleotides matching TRBD1. The CDR3 runs to 14 residues. V lost 5 bases to trimming and J lost 6 bases; unmatched junction nucleotides: 7. In germline, CDR1 is DFQATT, CDR2 SNEGSKA (reference sequence). DNA of the CDR3: TGCAGTGCTCGAGGACAGGGGGTTGTCAATGAGCAGTTCTTC. This sequence encodes CSARGQGVVNEQFF.

Only a few counts were recorded for this clonotype. A read error may explain this, as a much larger clone is one base away. This chain connects TRBV12-3 or TRBV12-4 to TRBJ1-1, with D possibly being TRBD1 (5 bases). Trimming took off 7 bases at V and 10 bases at J, with 16 bases between the two ends. The CDR3 extends over 12 amino acids. CDR3 loop: CASNTDKGRAFF. CDR3 sequence (DNA): TGTGCCAGCAACACGGACAAGGGGCGAGCTTTCTTT.

This chain connects TRBV11-2 to TRBJ2-1; 9 bases map to TRBD2. Germline loops: CDR1 SGHAT, CDR2 FQNNGV. Losses at the gene ends were 4 bases for V and 5 bases for J; bases not matched to a gene: 9. This CDR3 region has 16 residues. CDR3 DNA: TGTGCCAGCAGCTCCAGTCGACTAGCGGAGCACAATGAGCAGTTCTTC. It yields the protein CASSSSRLAEHNEQFF.

The chain couples TRBV7-9 to TRBJ2-2; TRBD1 aligns across 7 bases. The CDR3 totals 14 residues. With V trimmed by 6 bases and J by 3 bases, 4 bases remained unmatched. The germline gives CDR1 SEHNR, CDR2 FQNEAQ (reference sequence). The CDR3 DNA is TGTGCCAGCAGAAGAGGGGGCTACACCGGGGAGCTGTTTTTT. This translates into CASRRGGYTGELFF.

This clonotype was seen more than once but under ten times. The rearrangement links TRBV27 to TRBJ2-3; 9 bases are a match to TRBD2. This CDR3 contains 16 residues. Germline CDR1 is MNHEY and CDR2 is SMNVEV (reference sequence). V shed 2 bases, J shed 2 bases, and the junction held 5 bases outside the gene matches. The CDR3 DNA reads TGTGCCAGCAGTTTACGTCTAGCGGGAATCACAGATACGCAGTATTTT. Translation: CASSLRLAGITDTQYF.

This clonotype was observed many times. J is TRBJ2-1 and V is TRBV28; a possible D gene is TRBD1 (5 bases). The germline gives CDR1 MDHEN, CDR2 SYDVKM. V lost 6 bases and J lost 3, with 15 bases in between. This CDR3 is built from 15 residues. In DNA, the CDR3 is TGTGCCAGCAGCTCACCCGACAGCCTCTACAATGAGCAGTTCTTC. Translating it yields CASSSPDSLYNEQFF.

This chain links TRBV2 with TRBJ2-7, with 8 bases fitting TRBD1. V was pared by 5 bases and J by 6 bases, with 6 bases of the junction left unmatched. Germline CDR1 is SNHLY and CDR2 is FYNNEI. The CDR3 is 13 residues long. In nucleotides, the CDR3 is TGTGCCAGCAGTTGGAGACAGGGGTTCGAGCAGTACTTC. Encoded protein: CASSWRQGFEQYF. The variable domain in full, completed from reference TRBV2 and TRBJ2-7, reads EPEVTQTPSHQVTQMGQEVILRCVPISNHLYFYWYRQILGQKVEFLVSFYNNEISEKSEIFDDQFSVERPDGSNFTLKIRSTKLEDSAMYFCASSWRQGFEQYFGPGTRLTVT.

The V and J genes are TRBV30 and TRBJ2-5; 8 bases are shared with TRBD1. The CDR3 sequence is 16 residues long. The V gene end was trimmed by 1 base and the J gene end by 0 bases; junction bases not matched to a gene: 7. Germline loops: CDR1 GTSNPN, CDR2 SVGIG (reference sequence). The CDR3 spells CAWSDKRTGYQETQYF. In DNA form, the CDR3 reads TGTGCCTGGAGTGACAAAAGGACAGGGTACCAAGAGACCCAGTACTTC.

This clonotype was counted between two and nine times. The rearrangement joins TRBV5-6 to TRBJ1-5, with TRBD1 identical over 7 bases. This CDR3 spans 18 amino acids. In germline, CDR1 is SGHDT, CDR2 YYEEEE. The junction had 10 bases not matched to a gene; V was cut back by 1 base and J by 0 bases. The CDR3 DNA sequence: TGTGCCAGCAGCTTGTTTCGGCACAGGGGAAATAGCAATCAGCCCCAGCATTTT. It specifies CASSLFRHRGNSNQPQHF.

The chain links TRBV7-2 to TRBJ2-5, with 11 bases identical to TRBD2. V shed 1 base and J 1 base; nucleotides not matched to a gene: 5. CDR3 size: 17 residues. The germline gives CDR1 SGHTA, CDR2 FQGNSA. CDR3 in amino acids: CASSLDGLAGGQETQYF. The DNA of the CDR3 is TGTGCCAGCAGCTTAGATGGGCTAGCGGGAGGCCAAGAGACCCAGTACTTC.

J is TRBJ2-3 and V is TRBV6-5; 7 bases map to TRBD2. The V segment lost 2 bases and the J segment 0 bases; nucleotides outside the gene matches: 2. The germline V gene has CDR1 MNHEY and CDR2 SVGAGI. The CDR3 spans 15 residues. CDR3 nucleotides: TGTGCCAGCAGTTACATTAGCGGGAGCACAGATACGCAGTATTTT. Translating gives CASSYISGSTDTQYF.

In this sample, this clonotype turned up a few times. The chain uses TRBV9 and TRBJ2-2; 10 bases are a match to TRBD2. This CDR3 is built from 17 residues. CDR1 is SGDLS, CDR2 YYNGEE, per germline. J gave up 4 bases and V 2 bases, and 8 bases lay outside the gene matches. The CDR3 loop reads CASSVPLAGGSTGELFF. In DNA form, the CDR3 reads TGTGCCAGCAGCGTCCCATTAGCGGGAGGCTCCACCGGGGAGCTGTTTTTT.

This chain links TRBV10-3 with TRBJ2-1; possibly TRBD2 for D (5 bases). V gave up 3 bases and J gave up 10 bases, with 13 bases separating them. The CDR3 consists of 13 residues. Germline V lookup: CDR1 ENHRY, CDR2 SYGVKD. The CDR3 reads CAISDRWGVEQFF. As DNA, the CDR3 is TGTGCCATCAGTGACCGCTGGGGAGTGGAGCAGTTCTTC.

This clonotype showed up just a few times. This chain links TRBV5-1 with TRBJ2-3; unclear D gene. Germline loops: CDR1 SGHRS, CDR2 YFSETQ. Trimming stripped 5 bases from V and 0 bases from J, with 13 bases between. The CDR3 length is 15 residues. This chain's CDR3 is CASRVTVYSTDTQYF. The CDR3, as DNA: TGCGCCAGCAGGGTAACCGTCTATAGCACAGATACGCAGTATTTT.